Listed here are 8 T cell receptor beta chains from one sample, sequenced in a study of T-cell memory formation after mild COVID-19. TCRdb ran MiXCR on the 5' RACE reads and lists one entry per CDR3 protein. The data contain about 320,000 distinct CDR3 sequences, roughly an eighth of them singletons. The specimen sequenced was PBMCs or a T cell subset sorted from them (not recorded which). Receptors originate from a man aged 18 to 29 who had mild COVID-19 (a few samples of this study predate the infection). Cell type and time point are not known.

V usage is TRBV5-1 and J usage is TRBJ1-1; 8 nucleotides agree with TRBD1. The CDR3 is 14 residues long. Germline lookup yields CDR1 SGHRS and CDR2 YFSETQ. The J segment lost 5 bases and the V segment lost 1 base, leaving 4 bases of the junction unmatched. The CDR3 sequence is CASSLQGAVTEAFF. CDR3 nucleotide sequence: TGCGCCAGCAGCTTGCAGGGGGCGGTGACTGAAGCTTTCTTT.

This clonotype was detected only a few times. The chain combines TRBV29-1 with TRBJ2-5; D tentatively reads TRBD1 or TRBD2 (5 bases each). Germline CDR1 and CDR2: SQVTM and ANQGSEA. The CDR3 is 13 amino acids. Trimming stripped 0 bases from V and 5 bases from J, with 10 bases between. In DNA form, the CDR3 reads TGCAGCGTTGAAGATCCCAGGGAGGAGACCCAGTACTTC. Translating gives CSVEDPREETQYF.

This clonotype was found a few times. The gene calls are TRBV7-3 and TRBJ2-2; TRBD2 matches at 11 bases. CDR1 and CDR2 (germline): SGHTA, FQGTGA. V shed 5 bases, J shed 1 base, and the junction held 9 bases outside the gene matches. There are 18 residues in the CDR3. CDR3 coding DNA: TGTGCCAGCAGCCTCCCCGGGACTAGCGGAAGGAACACCGGGGAGCTGTTTTTT. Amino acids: CASSLPGTSGRNTGELFF.

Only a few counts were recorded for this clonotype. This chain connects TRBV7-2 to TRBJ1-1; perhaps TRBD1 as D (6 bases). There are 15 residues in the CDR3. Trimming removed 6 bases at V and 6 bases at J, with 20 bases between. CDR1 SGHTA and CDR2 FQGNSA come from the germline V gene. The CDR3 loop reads CASRPTGGLYSEAFF. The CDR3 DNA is TGTGCCAGCAGGCCGACAGGTGGTTTGTATTCTGAAGCTTTCTTT.

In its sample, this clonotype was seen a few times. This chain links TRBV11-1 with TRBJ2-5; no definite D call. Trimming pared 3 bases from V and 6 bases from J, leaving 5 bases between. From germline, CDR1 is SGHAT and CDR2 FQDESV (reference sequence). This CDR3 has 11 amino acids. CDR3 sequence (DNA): TGTGCCAGCAGCTTTTTGCAGACCCAGTACTTC. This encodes CASSFLQTQYF.

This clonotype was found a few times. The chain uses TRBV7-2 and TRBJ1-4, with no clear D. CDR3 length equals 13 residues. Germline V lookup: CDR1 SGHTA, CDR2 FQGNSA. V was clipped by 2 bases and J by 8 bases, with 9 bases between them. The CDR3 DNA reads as TGTGCCAGCAGCTTAAGGAGAGGGGAAAAACTGTTTTTT. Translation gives CASSLRRGEKLFF.

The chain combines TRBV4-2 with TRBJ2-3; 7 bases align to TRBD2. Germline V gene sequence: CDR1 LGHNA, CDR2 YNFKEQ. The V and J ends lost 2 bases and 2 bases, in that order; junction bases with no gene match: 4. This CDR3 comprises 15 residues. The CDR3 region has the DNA TGTGCCAGCAGCCAACAGCGGGGACTCACAGATACGCAGTATTTT. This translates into CASSQQRGLTDTQYF.

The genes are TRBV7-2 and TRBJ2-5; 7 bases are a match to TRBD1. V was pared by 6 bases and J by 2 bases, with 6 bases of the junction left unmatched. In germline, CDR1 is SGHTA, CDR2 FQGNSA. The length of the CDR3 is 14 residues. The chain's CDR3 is CASSKNRGQETQYF. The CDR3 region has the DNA TGTGCCAGCAGTAAAAACAGGGGACAAGAGACCCAGTACTTC. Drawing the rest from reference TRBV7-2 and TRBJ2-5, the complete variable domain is GAGVSQSPSNKVTEKGKDVELRCDPISGHTALYWYRQSLGQGLEFLIYFQGNSAPDKSGLPSDRFSAERTGGSVSTLTIQRTQQEDSAVYLCASSKNRGQETQYFGPGTRLLVL.